Described below is a single TCR beta chain sequence and its context. Its antigen is currently unknown. This record belongs to a study of lymphopenia after photon versus proton radiotherapy. Regarding the study as a whole: Relative stability marked proton patients; photon patients lost diversity and naive cells. In patients who died, overall survival fell as post-nadir TCR diversity dropped more. Better survival with proton therapy was suggested as possible, not demonstrated. Oligoclonal CD8+ Temra expansion after nadir drove photon patients' diversity drop.

TCRdb's copy holds only in-frame clones and misses some; the assay was immunoSEQ multiplex PCR. Found here are around 150,000 clones, more than 85% of them singletons; the top ten hold roughly 4.7%. The CDR3 contains 16 residues. Germline V CDR1 and CDR2: SGHRS, YFSETQ. V was clipped by 3 bases and J by 4 bases; unmatched bases: 13. The sequence was obtained from a man aged 50 or older with gastric cancer. The gene calls are TRBV5-1 and TRBJ2-7; 7 positions match TRBD2. Sequenced here: peripheral blood, sampled from a patient treated with photon-based radiotherapy. CDR3 in amino acids: CASSWVAGTTRYEQYF. The CDR3 DNA sequence: TGCGCCAGCAGCTGGGTAGCGGGCACTACTAGGTACGAGCAGTACTTC.